Following are 11 T cell receptor beta chains from one sample sequenced in a study of CD8+ T cells in alopecia areata listed by TCRdb under 2018. The time point label on this specimen signifies: less than 30 weeks on oral tofacitinib. Explained via the paper, the treatment or condition label denotes: oral pan-JAK inhibitor, 5-10 mg twice daily. Library creation used the immunoSEQ multiplex PCR assay. For TCR sequencing, RNA was extracted from every sample and reverse transcribed into cDNA to serve as template. In TCRdb, the immuneACCESS table is reduced to in-frame sequences with V and J assigned. These tables do not hold every clone; where another copy was compared, an unresolved V gene accounts for under half, and the others remain unexplained. This sample lists 190,000 or so clones; around 60% were detected once. The ten most abundant clones make up over 9.5% of the sample. Sequenced material: CD8+ T cells sorted from blood, taken at week 24, from a patient treated with tofacitinib. The receptors come from a human donor with alopecia areata.

In its sample, this clone was seen a few times. This chain links TRBV7-7 with TRBJ2-3, with D maybe TRBD2 (5 bases). V lost 5 bases, J lost 2 bases, and 11 bases lay in between. Germline V CDR1 and CDR2: SSHAT, FNYEAQ (reference sequence). The CDR3 runs 14 residues. The chain's CDR3 is CASSPLDSTDTQYF. The CDR3 bases are TGTGCCAGCAGCCCCTTGGACTCCACAGATACGCAGTATTTT. The full variable domain, its missing parts supplied by reference TRBV7-7 and TRBJ2-3, is GAGVSQSPRYKVTKRGQDVTLRCDPISSHATLYWYQQALGQGPEFLTYFNYEAQPDKSGLPSDRFSAERPEGSISTLTIQRTEQRDSAMYRCASSPLDSTDTQYFGPGTRLTVL.

The V and J genes are TRBV13 and TRBJ1-2; D is uncertain. The CDR3 is 12 amino acids. Trimming removed 7 bases from V and 3 bases from J, with 9 bases in between. Germline assignment: CDR1 PRHDT and CDR2 FYEKMQ (reference sequence). Here the CDR3 DNA reads TGTGCCAGCAAAGACCGGTACTATGGCTACACCTTC. It translates to CASKDRYYGYTF.

Only a few counts were recorded for this clone. The sample has other DNA sequences that encode this CDR3 too. This sequence joins TRBV14 and TRBJ1-2; D is perhaps TRBD1 (5 bases). This CDR3 is 11 amino acids long. The germline CDR1 and CDR2 sequences are SGHDN and FVKESK. V lost 6 bases, J lost 7 bases, and 9 bases lay in between. CDR3 nucleotide sequence: TGTGCCAGCAGTCAGGGACGTGGCTACACCTTC. Translating gives CASSQGRGYTF.

To note about this clone: This sample also contains other DNA sequences that code for the same CDR3. The rearrangement joins TRBV7-9 to TRBJ2-7; no definite D call. CDR3 length equals 12 residues. Per germline, CDR1 SEHNR and CDR2 FQNEAQ (reference sequence). V was shortened by 5 bases and J by 3 bases, with 8 bases between the two germline ends. This CDR3 reads CASSPNSYEQYF. Written as DNA, the CDR3 is TGTGCCAGCAGCCCTAACAGCTACGAGCAGTACTTC.

The chain joins TRBV5-1 to TRBJ2-1; TRBD1 is a possible D gene (5 bases). This CDR3 contains 12 residues. V was clipped by 5 bases and J by 6 bases, with 9 bases between them. CDR1 and CDR2 from the germline V gene are SGHRS and YFSETQ. CDR3: CASRGAGNEQFF. CDR3 bases: TGCGCCAGCAGAGGGGCTGGCAATGAGCAGTTCTTC.

This chain uses TRBV25-1 with TRBJ1-6; D gene ambiguous. V was cut by 5 bases and J by 9 bases, with 11 bases left in between. This CDR3 has 13 amino acids. Germline V CDR1 and CDR2: MGHDK, SYGVNS. The CDR3 reads CASSSGVVSPLHF. As DNA, the CDR3 is TGTGCCAGCAGTTCAGGCGTGGTTTCACCCCTCCACTTT.

V and J are TRBV5-4 and TRBJ1-2; TRBD1 matches 9 bases. The CDR3 spans 14 residues. Germline V gene sequence: CDR1 SGHNT, CDR2 YYREEE (reference sequence). V was pared by 4 bases and J by 3 bases, with 4 bases of the junction left unmatched. CDR3 coding DNA: TGTGCCAGCAGCACGGGACAGGGAGACTATGGCTACACCTTC. The encoded protein is CASSTGQGDYGYTF.

This chain links TRBV12-5 with TRBJ1-1, with a possible D match to TRBD1 (5 bases). This CDR3 comprises 14 residues. Germline CDR1 reads LGHNT; CDR2 reads FRNRAP. The ends were cut back, 7 bases at V and 4 bases at J, with 16 bases in the middle. The DNA of the CDR3 is TGTGCTAGTGCCCAATTCTCCGGGGGCACTGAAGCTTTCTTT. The encoded protein is CASAQFSGGTEAFF.

The chain is built from TRBV2 and TRBJ1-2; D gene unclear. Per germline, CDR1 SNHLY and CDR2 FYNNEI. CDR3 size: 14 residues. The V end was cut by 8 bases, the J end by 8 bases, with 21 bases between. CDR3 sequence reads: CASPLPGRPSGYTF. The DNA of the CDR3 is TGTGCCAGCCCCTTGCCCGGCCGCCCGAGCGGCTACACCTTC. Supplemented by reference TRBV2 and TRBJ1-2, the full variable domain reads EPEVTQTPSHQVTQMGQEVILRCVPISNHLYFYWYRQILGQKVEFLVSFYNNEISEKSEIFDDQFSVERPDGSNFTLKIRSTKLEDSAMYFCASPLPGRPSGYTFGSGTRLTVV.

The chain is built from TRBV7-2 and TRBJ2-7, with 7 bases identical to TRBD2. Germline values: CDR1 SGHTA, CDR2 FQGNSA. With V trimmed by 2 bases and J by 7 bases, 11 bases remained unmatched. The CDR3 runs 15 residues. The CDR3 is CASSLSQRGPQEQYF. The CDR3 bases are TGTGCCAGCAGCTTATCGCAGCGGGGCCCACAGGAGCAGTACTTC.

The sample holds a few counts of this clone. The rearrangement links TRBV25-1 to TRBJ2-1; D not certain. In germline, CDR1 is MGHDK, CDR2 SYGVNS. CDR3 length: 11 amino acids. The V end was cut by 5 bases, the J end by 7 bases, with 6 bases between. This CDR3 reads CASSSGNEQFF. In nucleotides, the CDR3 is TGTGCCAGCAGTAGTGGAAATGAGCAGTTCTTC.